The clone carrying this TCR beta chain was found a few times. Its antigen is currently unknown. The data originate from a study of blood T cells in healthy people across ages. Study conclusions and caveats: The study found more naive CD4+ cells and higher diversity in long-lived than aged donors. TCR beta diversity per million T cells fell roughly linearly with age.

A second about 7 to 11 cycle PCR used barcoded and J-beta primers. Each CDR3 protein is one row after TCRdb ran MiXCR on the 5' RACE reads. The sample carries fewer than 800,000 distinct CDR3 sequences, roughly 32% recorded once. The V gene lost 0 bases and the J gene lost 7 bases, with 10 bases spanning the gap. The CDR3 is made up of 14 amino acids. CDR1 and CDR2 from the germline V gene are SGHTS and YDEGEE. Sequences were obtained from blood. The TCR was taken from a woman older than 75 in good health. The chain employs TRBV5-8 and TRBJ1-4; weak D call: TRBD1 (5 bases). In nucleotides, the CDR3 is TGTGCCAGCAGCTTGGTGGGGGTTGGTGAAAAACTGTTTTTT. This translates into CASSLVGVGEKLFF.